These 24 T cell receptor beta chains were all obtained from the same sample, sequenced in a study of beta chain features in type 1 diabetes. General study points: Moderate but significant shortening of TCRB CDR3s was recorded in all four CD4+ subsets from Type 1 diabetes patients.

Their antigen targets remain unknown. cDNA synthesis used the whole RNA isolate, giving expressed TCRB sequences. Clones were sequenced by immunoSEQ multiplex PCR, and TCRdb holds only the in-frame ones, with some missing. The sample lists about 240,000 clones, approximately 15% occurring once. Input material: naive CD4+ T cells from blood. The receptors here all came from a man aged 25-40 years with type 1 diabetes.

V is TRBV9 and J is TRBJ2-5; D may be TRBD1 (5 bases). V was trimmed by 4 bases and J by 2 bases, leaving 15 bases between them. The CDR3 runs to 15 residues. CDR1 is SGDLS, CDR2 YYNGEE, per germline. CDR3 amino acids: CASSPSGDSQETQYF. DNA for the CDR3: TGTGCCAGCAGCCCTAGTGGCGACAGTCAAGAGACCCAGTACTTC.

This clone was recorded a few times. The rearrangement links TRBV27 to TRBJ2-3; D perhaps matches TRBD2 (5 bases). The ends were cut back, 1 base at V and 5 bases at J, with 13 bases in the middle. This CDR3 is 15 amino acids long. Germline CDR1 is MNHEY and CDR2 is SMNVEV (reference sequence). In nucleotides, the CDR3 is TGTGCCAGCAGTTTATTGGAAGAGCGGCAAGATACGCAGTATTTT. Translation: CASSLLEERQDTQYF.

The chain couples TRBV14 to TRBJ2-4; the D gene is possibly TRBD1 (7 bases). This CDR3 spans 14 amino acids. Germline V gene sequence: CDR1 SGHDN, CDR2 FVKESK. V lost 1 base and J 9 bases, leaving 13 bases between the germline ends. CDR3 region: CASSQASGDSIQYF. CDR3 in DNA: TGTGCCAGCAGCCAAGCCTCGGGGGACAGCATTCAGTACTTC.

This CDR3 is CASSERTVLLNTEAFF. As DNA, the CDR3 is TGTGCCAGCAGTGAAAGGACAGTGTTACTGAACACTGAAGCTTTCTTT. The chain links TRBV2 to TRBJ1-1, with D maybe TRBD1 (6 bases). V shed 2 bases and J shed 0 bases, with 13 bases lying between them. The CDR3 is 16 residues long. CDR1 and CDR2 (germline): SNHLY, FYNNEI. The full variable domain, its missing parts supplied by reference TRBV2 and TRBJ1-1, is EPEVTQTPSHQVTQMGQEVILRCVPISNHLYFYWYRQILGQKVEFLVSFYNNEISEKSEIFDDQFSVERPDGSNFTLKIRSTKLEDSAMYFCASSERTVLLNTEAFFGQGTRLTVV.

This chain uses TRBV9 with TRBJ1-2; 7 bases line up with TRBD1. Trimming took 4 bases from V and 4 from J; bases not matched to a gene: 10. From germline, CDR1 is SGDLS and CDR2 YYNGEE. This CDR3 has 15 amino acids. The CDR3 loop is CASSILTGPVYGYTF. In nucleotides, the CDR3 is TGTGCCAGCAGCATTCTGACAGGGCCCGTCTATGGCTACACCTTC.

This clone turned up a few times. The chain uses TRBV7-8 and TRBJ2-3; D is unresolved. V lost 1 base, J lost 0 bases, and 8 bases lay in between. Germline loops: CDR1 SGHVS, CDR2 FQNEAQ. The CDR3 consists of 15 residues. The CDR3 is CASSLGYYSTDTQYF. CDR3 DNA sequence: TGTGCCAGCAGCTTAGGTTACTATAGCACAGATACGCAGTATTTT.

V is TRBV5-1 and J is TRBJ2-5; 10 nucleotides align to TRBD1. Germline values: CDR1 SGHRS, CDR2 YFSETQ. V lost 0 bases, J lost 5 bases, and 10 bases stayed unmatched. The CDR3 runs 17 residues. CDR3 nucleotide sequence: TGCGCCAGCAGCTTGGCCCGGGACAGGGGATCGAGCGAGACCCAGTACTTC. It codes for CASSLARDRGSSETQYF.

J is TRBJ2-7 and V is TRBV5-1; 8 bases match TRBD1. J was trimmed by 6 bases and V by 4 bases; bases with no gene match: 9. Per the germline V gene, CDR1 is SGHRS and CDR2 is YFSETQ. The CDR3 is 14 residues long. CDR3 nucleotides: TGCGCCAGCAGCCCAACGGACAGGGCCAGCGAGCAGTACTTC. This encodes CASSPTDRASEQYF. The complete variable domain, with remaining parts taken from reference TRBV5-1 and TRBJ2-7, reads KAGVTQTPRYLIKTRGQQVTLSCSPISGHRSVSWYQQTPGQGLQFLFEYFSETQRNKGNFPGRFSGRQFSNSRSEMNVSTLELGDSALYLCASSPTDRASEQYFGPGTRLTVT.

In its sample, this clone was seen a few times. The V call is TRBV5-1, the J call TRBJ2-6; no clear D. The CDR3 extends over 16 amino acids. Trimming took 2 bases from V and 0 from J, leaving 9 bases between them. Looked up from germline, CDR1 is SGHRS and CDR2 is YFSETQ. CDR3: CASSLVQDSGANVLTF. The CDR3 coding sequence is TGCGCCAGCAGCTTAGTTCAGGACTCTGGGGCCAACGTCCTGACTTTC. The whole variable domain, remainder taken from reference TRBV5-1 and TRBJ2-6, is KAGVTQTPRYLIKTRGQQVTLSCSPISGHRSVSWYQQTPGQGLQFLFEYFSETQRNKGNFPGRFSGRQFSNSRSEMNVSTLELGDSALYLCASSLVQDSGANVLTFGAGSRLTVL.

The chain has TRBV20-1 and TRBJ2-5; D is undetermined. The end of the DNA aligns better with TRBJ2-7, so the J call may be wrong. Germline V gene data show CDR1 as DFQATT and CDR2 as SNEGSKA (reference sequence). The CDR3 has 11 amino acids. This chain's CDR3 is CSARVSYEQYF. The CDR3, as DNA: TGCAGTGCTAGAGTTTCCTACGAGCAGTACTTC.

J is TRBJ2-5 and V is TRBV10-3; 10 bases agree with TRBD2. Germline values: CDR1 ENHRY, CDR2 SYGVKD. This CDR3 is built from 15 residues. Trimming cost V 0 bases and J 5 bases; bases outside gene matches: 3. CDR3 sequence reads: CAISESSGRFETQYF. In nucleotides, the CDR3 is TGTGCCATCAGTGAGTCTAGCGGGAGGTTCGAGACCCAGTACTTC.

The chain employs TRBV18 and TRBJ2-3; D may be TRBD1 (5 bases). Germline V gene data show CDR1 as KGHSH and CDR2 as LQKENI. Trimming cost V 0 bases and J 2 bases, with 12 bases left between them. CDR3 length equals 16 residues. The CDR3 DNA sequence: TGTGCCAGCTCACCACCAGGACAATCCTCCACAGATACGCAGTATTTT. This codes for CASSPPGQSSTDTQYF.

This clone occurred once. The CDR3 here is CASTQGRQETQYF. In DNA form, the CDR3 reads TGTGCCAGCACCCAGGGTCGACAAGAGACCCAGTACTTC. The J gene is TRBJ2-5, the V gene TRBV6-5; D is perhaps TRBD1 (5 bases). Germline CDR1 is MNHEY and CDR2 is SVGAGI. Between the trimmed V and J ends, which lost 7 bases and 2 bases, there was a span of 11 bases. The CDR3 covers 13 residues.

The V and J genes are TRBV7-2 and TRBJ2-5; weak D call: TRBD1 (5 bases). Germline lookup yields CDR1 SGHTA and CDR2 FQGNSA. This CDR3 contains 11 residues. V was trimmed by 4 bases and J by 7 bases, leaving 7 bases between them. CDR3 nucleotides: TGTGCCAGCAGCTCTCAGGGGACCCAGTACTTC. It yields the protein CASSSQGTQYF. Based on the CDR3 plus reference TRBV7-2 and TRBJ2-5, the full variable domain is GAGVSQSPSNKVTEKGKDVELRCDPISGHTALYWYRQSLGQGLEFLIYFQGNSAPDKSGLPSDRFSAERTGGSVSTLTIQRTQQEDSAVYLCASSSQGTQYFGPGTRLLVL.

This clone was observed a handful of times. This rearrangement joins TRBV29-1 to TRBJ1-2; 8 nucleotides match TRBD1. V shed 4 bases, J shed 3 bases, and the junction held 10 bases outside the gene matches. CDR3 length: 15 residues. Germline V gives CDR1 SQVTM, CDR2 ANQGSEA. CDR3 protein: CSVGGGSGGDYGYTF. The CDR3 DNA is TGCAGCGTTGGTGGAGGGTCAGGGGGCGACTATGGCTACACCTTC.

In its sample, this clone was seen a few times. The chain employs TRBV27 and TRBJ1-2, with 8 bases lining up with TRBD1. The germline gives CDR1 MNHEY, CDR2 SMNVEV (reference sequence). This CDR3 has 14 residues. V lost 6 bases to trimming and J lost 4 bases; unmatched junction nucleotides: 7. As DNA, the CDR3 is TGTGCCAGCAGGGACAGGGCCGGAGCCTATGGCTACACCTTC. Protein product: CASRDRAGAYGYTF.

This clone has a handful of counts. The rearrangement joins TRBV6-5 to TRBJ2-1, with TRBD2 as a possible D gene (5 bases). V was clipped by 5 bases and J by 9 bases, with 14 bases between them. Germline values: CDR1 MNHEY, CDR2 SVGAGI. The CDR3 runs 13 residues. The CDR3 nucleotides read TGTGCCAGCAGTCCCACCCGGGGTGGTGAGCAGTTCTTC. It yields the protein CASSPTRGGEQFF.

This clone appeared a few times. The chain combines TRBV4-2 with TRBJ2-7, with TRBD2 matching over 14 bases. Germline V CDR1 and CDR2: LGHNA, YNFKEQ. With 3 bases clipped from V and 4 bases from J, the junction kept 8 bases outside the gene matches. The CDR3 contains 17 residues. The chain's CDR3 is CASSHQGLAGDVYEQYF. CDR3 nucleotide sequence: TGTGCCAGCAGCCACCAGGGACTAGCGGGAGATGTGTACGAGCAGTACTTC.

The table lists this clone with a few counts. This chain links TRBV2 with TRBJ1-1, with a weak D call TRBD1 (5 bases). V was shortened by 3 bases and J by 1 base, with 12 bases between the two germline ends. The CDR3 covers 15 residues. Looked up from germline, CDR1 is SNHLY and CDR2 is FYNNEI. CDR3 DNA: TGTGCCAGCAGTGATAAGGGGTTGGGGAACACTGAAGCTTTCTTT. Protein: CASSDKGLGNTEAFF.

This rearrangement joins TRBV19 to TRBJ2-5, with 8 bases aligning to TRBD2. The V and J ends lost 6 bases and 5 bases, in that order; junction bases with no gene match: 5. The CDR3 has 13 residues. CDR1 is LNHDA and CDR2 is SQIVND in the germline V gene (reference sequence). The DNA of the CDR3 is TGTGCCAGTAGCATCGGGACTAGGGAGACCCAGTACTTC. This codes for CASSIGTRETQYF.

The chain has TRBV4-1 and TRBJ2-7, with TRBD1 as a possible D gene (5 bases). CDR3 length: 16 amino acids. Trimming cost V 0 bases and J 0 bases, with 12 bases left between them. Looked up from germline, CDR1 is MGHRA and CDR2 is YSYEKL. The CDR3 protein is CASSQDITDTSYEQYF. The CDR3 DNA sequence: TGCGCCAGCAGCCAAGATATCACGGACACCTCCTACGAGCAGTACTTC.

The chain is built from TRBV5-6 and TRBJ2-7, with TRBD1 matching 8 bases. Trimming took 3 bases from V and 3 from J; bases not matched to a gene: 5. The germline V gene has CDR1 SGHDT and CDR2 YYEEEE. The CDR3 totals 14 residues. This CDR3 reads CASSSGTGGYEQYF. CDR3 nucleotide sequence: TGTGCCAGCAGCTCCGGGACAGGAGGCTACGAGCAGTACTTC.

This clone was seen a handful of times. V and J are TRBV30 and TRBJ1-5; 7 bases match TRBD1. CDR1 GTSNPN and CDR2 SVGIG come from the germline V gene (reference sequence). The CDR3 extends over 17 amino acids. V was clipped by 0 bases and J by 2 bases; unmatched bases: 10. CDR3 amino acids: CAWSVDTGVEGNQPQHF. In DNA form, the CDR3 reads TGTGCCTGGAGTGTGGATACAGGGGTCGAGGGCAATCAGCCCCAGCATTTT.

The CDR3 DNA is TGTGCCAGCTCACCGGGTAGGGGCGGAATCGAGGGCAATCAGCCCCAGCATTTT. Residues: CASSPGRGGIEGNQPQHF. The V call is TRBV18, the J call TRBJ1-5; D possibly corresponds to TRBD1 (5 bases). Germline V gene lookup returns CDR1 KGHSH and CDR2 LQKENI. V was trimmed by 3 bases and J by 2 bases, leaving 20 bases between them. The CDR3 contains 18 residues. The complete variable domain, with remaining parts taken from reference TRBV18 and TRBJ1-5, reads NAGVMQNPRHLVRRRGQEARLRCSPMKGHSHVYWYRQLPEEGLKFMVYLQKENIIDESGMPKERFSAEFPKEGPSILRIQQVVRGDSAAYFCASSPGRGGIEGNQPQHFGDGTRLSIL.